The 22 T cell receptor beta chains reported below all come from one sample, sequenced in a study of blood T cell repertoires in COVID-19. This table comes from immunoSEQ multiplex PCR, and its TCRdb copy is limited to in-frame clones, with some not included. The sample yields a few hundred thousand clones, 65% to 90% seen once. The material sequenced was PBMCs or T cells enriched from blood (not recorded which). Receptors were obtained from a middle-aged woman with acute COVID-19.

The V call is TRBV11-2, the J call TRBJ2-2, with TRBD2 identical over 14 bases. Losses at the gene ends were 5 bases for V and 6 bases for J; bases not matched to a gene: 2. This CDR3 is 15 amino acids long. Germline V gene data show CDR1 as SGHAT and CDR2 as FQNNGV. The CDR3 is CASSQGLAGAGELFF. The CDR3 DNA reads TGTGCCAGCAGCCAGGGACTAGCGGGAGCCGGGGAGCTGTTTTTT. The full variable domain, in which reference TRBV11-2 and TRBJ2-2 provide the parts outside the CDR3, is EAGVAQSPRYKIIEKRQSVAFWCNPISGHATLYWYQQILGQGPKLLIQFQNNGVVDDSQLPKDRFSAERLKGVDSTLKIQPAKLEDSAVYLCASSQGLAGAGELFFGEGSRLTVL.

The chain is built from TRBV18 and TRBJ2-1; 8 bases are a match to TRBD2. The germline V gene encodes CDR1 KGHSH and CDR2 LQKENI. The CDR3 contains 17 residues. V trimming: 3 bases; J trimming: 4 bases; junction bases outside the gene matches: 11. Written as DNA, the CDR3 is TGTGCCAGCTCACCGCGGCTAAGCGGGAGCCGATACAATGAGCAGTTCTTC. This encodes CASSPRLSGSRYNEQFF.

This chain connects TRBV20-1 to TRBJ2-4; D is unresolved. Trimming took off 1 base at V and 8 bases at J, with 6 bases between the two ends. This CDR3 contains 11 residues. Germline loops: CDR1 DFQATT, CDR2 SNEGSKA (reference sequence). CDR3 protein: CSARAADIQYF. Here the CDR3 DNA reads TGCAGTGCTAGAGCCGCAGACATTCAGTACTTC.

The rearrangement links TRBV10-1 to TRBJ1-1; D possibly corresponds to TRBD1 (5 bases). V lost 2 bases and J 8 bases, leaving 12 bases between the germline ends. From germline, CDR1 is WNHNN and CDR2 SYGVQD (reference sequence). This CDR3 is 13 amino acids long. CDR3 sequence reads: CASSEKRGWEAFF. The CDR3 region has the DNA TGCGCCAGCAGTGAGAAGCGGGGCTGGGAAGCTTTCTTT.

This chain links TRBV3-1 (or the pseudogene TRBV3-2) with TRBJ2-3, with 8 bases matching TRBD2. The CDR3 consists of 15 residues. Losses at the gene ends were 4 bases for V and 4 bases for J; bases not matched to a gene: 7. Per germline, CDR1 LGHDT and CDR2 YNNKEL (reference sequence). Here the CDR3 DNA reads TGTGCCAGCAGCCTCGGACTAGCCGGACCAGATACGCAGTATTTT. This sequence encodes CASSLGLAGPDTQYF.

J is TRBJ1-6 and V is TRBV2, with 7 bases fitting TRBD1. With 2 bases clipped from V and 0 bases from J, the junction kept 7 bases outside the gene matches. The V gene's germline CDR1 is SNHLY and CDR2 FYNNEI. The CDR3 runs to 18 residues. The chain's CDR3 is CASSEPQGESSYNSPLHF. CDR3 bases: TGTGCCAGCAGTGAACCTCAGGGGGAGAGCTCCTATAATTCACCCCTCCACTTT.

The chain has TRBV6-2 or TRBV6-3 and TRBJ1-2, with D unclear. Germline CDR1 is MNHEY and CDR2 is SVGEGT. V shed 5 bases and J shed 9 bases, with 13 bases lying between them. This CDR3 has 12 residues. Here the CDR3 DNA reads TGTGCCAGCAGTCCCTCCGGGATCCGCTACACCTTC. It yields the protein CASSPSGIRYTF.

The chain links TRBV28 to TRBJ1-3; TRBD1 aligns across 8 bases. CDR1 and CDR2 (germline): MDHEN, SYDVKM. With V trimmed by 5 bases and J by 3 bases, 6 bases remained unmatched. CDR3 size: 15 residues. The CDR3 sequence is CASSLGQADGNTIYF. CDR3 sequence (DNA): TGTGCCAGCAGTCTGGGACAGGCTGATGGAAACACCATATATTTT.

This clone showed up just a few times. The rearrangement joins TRBV9 to TRBJ1-4; TRBD1 matches at 8 bases. The CDR3 has 16 residues. Germline-derived CDR1 and CDR2 are SGDLS and YYNGEE. With V trimmed by 4 bases and J by 6 bases, 11 bases remained unmatched. The CDR3 nucleotides are TGTGCCAGCAGCCCGAGCTCAGGGGGCGGATATGAAAAACTGTTTTTT. Protein product: CASSPSSGGGYEKLFF.

The chain is built from TRBV6-5 and TRBJ1-2, with a weak D call TRBD1 (5 bases). The germline CDR1 and CDR2 sequences are MNHEY and SVGAGI. CDR3 length: 15 residues. Trimming pared 4 bases from V and 4 bases from J, leaving 16 bases between. Written as DNA, the CDR3 is TGTGCCAGCAGTTCTCTAGGCGGGGGGGGCTATGGCTACACCTTC. Amino acid sequence: CASSSLGGGGYGYTF.

The chain couples TRBV28 to TRBJ1-1, with D uncertain. The CDR3 runs to 14 residues. V shed 3 bases and J shed 4 bases, with 12 bases lying between them. The germline V gene has CDR1 MDHEN and CDR2 SYDVKM. CDR3 in amino acids: CASSFLAEITEAFF. The CDR3, as DNA: TGTGCCAGCAGTTTTCTAGCTGAGATCACTGAAGCTTTCTTT.

The chain employs TRBV19 and TRBJ1-5, with 11 bases lining up with TRBD1. This CDR3 is built from 17 residues. V gave up 9 bases and J gave up 2 bases; unmatched junction bases: 12. Germline V gene lookup returns CDR1 LNHDA and CDR2 SQIVND (reference sequence). In nucleotides, the CDR3 is TGTGCCAGCACGCCGGGACAGGGGGTGTTCGGCAATCAGCCCCAGCATTTT. It translates to CASTPGQGVFGNQPQHF.

This chain uses TRBV18 with TRBJ2-7, with D possibly matching TRBD1 (6 bases). CDR1 and CDR2 (germline): KGHSH, LQKENI. The CDR3 length is 14 residues. Trimming left V 4 bases short and J 1 base short, with 11 bases between. The CDR3 sequence: CASSLDSDSYEQYF. The CDR3 nucleotides read TGTGCCAGCTCACTGGACAGCGATTCCTACGAGCAGTACTTC.

The chain links TRBV7-2 to TRBJ2-7, with 12 bases identical to TRBD2. This CDR3 spans 16 amino acids. CDR1 and CDR2 (germline): SGHTA, FQGNSA. V lost 2 bases to trimming and J lost 4 bases; unmatched junction nucleotides: 6. CDR3: CASSLSSGRVGYEQYF. The CDR3 DNA sequence: TGTGCCAGCAGCTTATCTAGCGGGAGGGTCGGTTACGAGCAGTACTTC. Full variable domain (rest looked up from reference TRBV7-2 and TRBJ2-7): GAGVSQSPSNKVTEKGKDVELRCDPISGHTALYWYRQSLGQGLEFLIYFQGNSAPDKSGLPSDRFSAERTGGSVSTLTIQRTQQEDSAVYLCASSLSSGRVGYEQYFGPGTRLTVT.

As concerns this clone: Other DNA sequences in the sample encode the same CDR3. The chain recombines TRBV5-4 with TRBJ1-1; TRBD1 agrees at 8 bases. Germline V gives CDR1 SGHNT, CDR2 YYREEE (reference sequence). CDR3 length equals 14 residues. The V gene end was trimmed by 0 bases and the J gene end by 5 bases; junction bases not matched to a gene: 3. The CDR3 nucleotides read TGTGCCAGCAGCTTGGACAGGGGGAGAACTGAAGCTTTCTTT. It encodes CASSLDRGRTEAFF.

The V call is TRBV19, the J call TRBJ2-1; the D gene is possibly TRBD2 (6 bases). The germline gives CDR1 LNHDA, CDR2 SQIVND (reference sequence). Trimming shortened V by 8 bases and J by 4 bases, and 15 bases separated the two germline ends. CDR3 length equals 14 residues. CDR3 bases: TGTGCCAGTGGTGACTCCGCGGGATACAATGAGCAGTTCTTC. As protein: CASGDSAGYNEQFF.

The chain has TRBV7-9 and TRBJ2-4; 7 bases agree with TRBD1. CDR1 is SEHNR and CDR2 is FQNEAQ in the germline V gene (reference sequence). V lost 2 bases, J lost 0 bases, and 4 bases stayed unmatched. The CDR3 contains 16 residues. The CDR3 coding sequence is TGTGCCAGCAGCTTATGGACAGGAGTAGCCAAAAACATTCAGTACTTC. Translation gives CASSLWTGVAKNIQYF.

This chain connects TRBV7-8 to TRBJ1-2; D possibly corresponds to TRBD1 (6 bases). There are 13 residues in the CDR3. CDR1 and CDR2 (germline): SGHVS, FQNEAQ. With 5 bases removed from V and 7 bases from J, the gap between germline ends came to 14 bases. DNA for the CDR3: TGTGCCAGCAGCCATGGGGCAGGGGTTGGCTACACCTTC. It yields the protein CASSHGAGVGYTF.

The rearrangement links TRBV5-1 to TRBJ2-6; the D gene is possibly TRBD1 (6 bases). CDR1 and CDR2 from the germline V gene are SGHRS and YFSETQ. Trimming removed 4 bases at V and 0 bases at J, with 11 bases between. The CDR3 covers 16 residues. The CDR3 spells CASSRQVSSGANVLTF. The CDR3 DNA reads as TGCGCCAGCAGCCGACAGGTGAGCTCTGGGGCCAACGTCCTGACTTTC. The full variable domain, with the rest looked up from reference TRBV5-1 and TRBJ2-6, is KAGVTQTPRYLIKTRGQQVTLSCSPISGHRSVSWYQQTPGQGLQFLFEYFSETQRNKGNFPGRFSGRQFSNSRSEMNVSTLELGDSALYLCASSRQVSSGANVLTFGAGSRLTVL.

J is TRBJ2-1 and V is TRBV29-1; 14 bases agree with TRBD2. Germline V gene sequence: CDR1 SQVTM, CDR2 ANQGSEA. This CDR3 spans 15 amino acids. J lost 5 bases, V lost 4 bases, and 4 bases had no gene match. The CDR3 region has the DNA TGCAGCGTTGGGGGACTAGCGGGAGAGCACAATGAGCAGTTCTTC. Translated, it gives CSVGGLAGEHNEQFF.

The chain couples TRBV5-5 to TRBJ2-5, with 7 bases aligning to TRBD1. V gave up 3 bases and J gave up 5 bases; unmatched junction bases: 7. From germline, CDR1 is SGHKS and CDR2 YYEKEE (reference sequence). The CDR3 totals 14 residues. CDR3 nucleotides: TGTGCCAGCAGCTCCCGACAGGGTTACGAGACCCAGTACTTC. This encodes CASSSRQGYETQYF.

This clone appeared once. The chain employs TRBV5-1 and TRBJ2-2; D perhaps matches TRBD1 (6 bases). The CDR3 runs 16 residues. Deletions cut 0 bases from V and 4 bases from J, with 13 bases between. Germline lookup yields CDR1 SGHRS and CDR2 YFSETQ. The CDR3 DNA reads TGCGCCAGCAGCTTGGCCGGGACAAGCCGCACCGGGGAGCTGTTTTTT. Its translation: CASSLAGTSRTGELFF.